These 6 T cell receptor beta chains were sequenced from one sample in a study of T cell responses to AZD1222 COVID-19 vaccine. TCRdb's table, derived via immunoSEQ multiplex PCR, lists solely in-frame clones and lacks some. The data hold over 120,000 clones, with approximately 89% observed a single time. The sequences come from peripheral blood, collected 28 days after the second AZD1222 dose. The source of these receptors is an adult who received the AZD1222 COVID-19 vaccine.

V and J are TRBV2 and TRBJ1-3, with a possible D match to TRBD1 (5 bases). The CDR3 extends over 12 amino acids. Germline CDR1 is SNHLY and CDR2 is FYNNEI. Trimming stripped 11 bases from V and 0 bases from J, with 8 bases between. CDR3 in DNA: TGTGCCTGGGACCTCTCTGGAAACACCATATATTTT. Translation gives CAWDLSGNTIYF. Drawing the rest from reference TRBV2 and TRBJ1-3, the complete variable domain is EPEVTQTPSHQVTQMGQEVILRCVPISNHLYFYWYRQILGQKVEFLVSFYNNEISEKSEIFDDQFSVERPDGSNFTLKIRSTKLEDSAMYFCAWDLSGNTIYFGEGSWLTVV.

The chain has TRBV19 and TRBJ2-2, with 10 bases matching TRBD1. CDR1 is LNHDA, CDR2 SQIVND, per germline (reference sequence). After removal of 9 bases from V and 2 bases from J, the junction contained 3 bases not matched to a gene. The CDR3 loop spans 14 amino acids. The CDR3 loop reads CASRDRGNTGELFF. CDR3 sequence (DNA): TGTGCCAGCCGGGACAGGGGAAACACCGGGGAGCTGTTTTTT.

The chain uses TRBV27 and TRBJ2-7; 8 positions match TRBD2. CDR1 and CDR2 from the germline V gene are MNHEY and SMNVEV (reference sequence). The V and J ends lost 5 bases and 3 bases, in that order; junction bases with no gene match: 6. The CDR3 covers 14 residues. For the CDR3, the DNA is TGTGCCAGCAGTCTCCTTGGGACTAGCTACGAGCAGTACTTC. Translating it yields CASSLLGTSYEQYF.

This chain connects TRBV7-2 to TRBJ2-1; 10 positions agree with TRBD1. The CDR3 is made up of 15 amino acids. Germline V gene data show CDR1 as SGHTA and CDR2 as FQGNSA. V dropped 4 bases and J dropped 8; count of bases not matched to a gene: 8. CDR3 sequence reads: CASSSPGTGVDEQFF. The CDR3 nucleotides read TGTGCCAGCAGCTCACCCGGGACAGGGGTGGATGAGCAGTTCTTC.

CDR3 in amino acids: CASSERVESYNEQFF. In DNA form, the CDR3 reads TGTGCCAGCAGCGAGCGAGTTGAATCCTACAATGAGCAGTTCTTC. V gene TRBV9 combines with J gene TRBJ2-1; D is undetermined. Per germline, CDR1 SGDLS and CDR2 YYNGEE. The CDR3 has 15 residues. Trimming pared 3 bases from V and 1 base from J, leaving 11 bases between.

This clone was observed a few times. This sequence joins TRBV7-9 and TRBJ2-4, with 9 bases fitting TRBD2. The CDR3 contains 17 residues. The junction had 15 bases not matched to a gene; V was cut back by 5 bases and J by 7 bases. Germline-derived CDR1 and CDR2 are SEHNR and FQNEAQ (reference sequence). CDR3: CASSHTESGRWSNIQYF. CDR3 in DNA: TGTGCCAGCAGCCACACGGAGAGCGGGAGGTGGTCGAACATTCAGTACTTC.